The source of this T cell receptor beta chain is a study of cytomegalovirus exposure and HLA in healthy donors. Background on the study: Assignment to the Caucasian-associated ancestry cluster applied to around 80% of the approximately 380 genotyped donors. Study-level findings and limits: The study carried out a later analysis of TCR beta sequences. It associated approximately 17,000 of them with specific HLA alleles at a false discovery rate of 0.05. The study listed about 150 cytomegalovirus-associated TCR beta chains.

The PCR used 60 Vbeta and 13 Jbeta primers. In the study's own analysis: An analysis that came later counted roughly 80 million unique TCR beta chains, 10 million to 11 million shared. TCRdb's copy holds only in-frame clones and misses some; the assay was immunoSEQ multiplex PCR. That table furnishes V, J and clone size, whereas the DNA furnished D and trimming. The repertoire consists of about 120,000 clones, with about two thirds occurring once and the leading ten covering 8% to 8.5%. Trimming removed 10 bases at V and 4 bases at J, with 20 bases between. CDR1 is ENHRY, CDR2 SYGVKD, per germline. The CDR3 has 15 amino acids. Of note for this clone: Its antigen is unknown.

The sample consisted of PBMCs. The sequence came from a woman between 40 and 50 years old in good health and CMV-seropositive. The chain couples TRBV10-3 to TRBJ1-3; tentatively, D is TRBD1 (5 bases). CDR3 sequence reads: CATVGRGLPGNTIYF. CDR3 nucleotides: TGTGCCACCGTGGGGAGGGGTTTACCAGGAAACACCATATATTTT.